What follows describes a single T cell receptor (beta chain). Its antigen is still unknown. These data belong to a study of Ad26.COV2.S vaccination and SARS-CoV-2 variants. Broader study findings: From the TCR breadth and depth analyses, total T cell responses may have been underestimated.

Data came from immunoSEQ multiplex PCR; TCRdb stores just in-frame clones and leaves some out. The table shows about 410,000 clones, with about 90% occurring only once. Specified treatment: some 20 received Ad26.COV2.S at low or high dose, single or two shots; roughly five received placebo; per-sample allocation not given. It was on day 63 after the first vaccine or placebo injection that samples were taken. This clonotype originated in a person between 18 and 59 years old who received the Ad26.COV2.S COVID-19 vaccine or a placebo. The material sequenced was peripheral blood, taken in a trial of Ad26.COV2.S vaccine versus placebo.

The CDR3 region has the DNA TGTGCCAGTAGTATGCGGACAACATATAGCAATCAGCCCCAGCATTTT. This encodes CASSMRTTYSNQPQHF. V gene TRBV19 combines with J gene TRBJ1-5; D possibly corresponds to TRBD1 (5 bases). Germline V gene lookup returns CDR1 LNHDA and CDR2 SQIVND (reference sequence). Trimming left V 3 bases short and J 0 bases short, with 12 bases between. The CDR3 sequence is 16 residues long.